The following is a T cell receptor (beta chain) sequence with its context. This sample stems from a study of shared clonotypes between healthy human individuals. Researchers divided each subset's genomic DNA evenly across several immunoSEQ plates. Produced via immunoSEQ multiplex PCR; TCRdb's table is partial and in-frame only. The sample holds about 680,000 clones, about 91% seen once. Only CD45RO-negative cells positively selected for CCR7 counted as naive CD8 cells, so terminally differentiated effector memory CD45RA+ cells were excluded. The study drew its donors from healthy HIV-negative adults without recent acute infections or vaccinations. The V end was cut by 2 bases, the J end by 1 base, with 14 bases between. Germline values: CDR1 SGHNT, CDR2 YENEEA. CDR3 length: 17 amino acids.

This clonotype was sampled from a man younger than 45 in good health. The sequencing input was naive CD8+ T cells sorted from blood. The chain carries TRBV11-3 and TRBJ2-2; D might be TRBD2 (5 bases). CDR3 residues: CASSLQAGGRNTGELFF. CDR3 bases: TGTGCCAGCAGCTTACAAGCCGGTGGGAGGAACACCGGGGAGCTGTTTTTT.